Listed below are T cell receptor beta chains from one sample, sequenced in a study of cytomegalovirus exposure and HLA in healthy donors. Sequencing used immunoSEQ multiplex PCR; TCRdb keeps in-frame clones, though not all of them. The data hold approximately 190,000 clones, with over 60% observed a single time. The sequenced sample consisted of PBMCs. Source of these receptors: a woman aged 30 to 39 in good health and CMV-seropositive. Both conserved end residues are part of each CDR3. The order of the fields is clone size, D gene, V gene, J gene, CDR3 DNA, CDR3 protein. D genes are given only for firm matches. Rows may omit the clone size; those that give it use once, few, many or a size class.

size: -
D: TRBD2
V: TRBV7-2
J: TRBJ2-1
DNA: TGTGCCAGCAGCCCCCCGGGACTAGCGGGAGAGGGTGAGCAGTTCTTC
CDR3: CASSPPGLAGEGEQFF

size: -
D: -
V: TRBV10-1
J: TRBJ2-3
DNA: TGCGTCAGCAGAAGGACCGGAGACGCGGGGGCACCGAACTACACAGATACGCAGTATTTT
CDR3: CVSRRTGDAGAPNYTDTQYF

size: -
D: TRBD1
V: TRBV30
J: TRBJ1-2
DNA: TGTGCCTGGAGTGTAGACAGGGAAGGCTACACCTTC
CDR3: CAWSVDREGYTF

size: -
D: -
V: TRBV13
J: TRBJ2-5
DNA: TGTGCCAGCAGCTTGAGACAACCCGGAGAGACCCAGTACTTC
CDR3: CASSLRQPGETQYF

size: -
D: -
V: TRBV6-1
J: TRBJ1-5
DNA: TGTGCCAGCAGTGATATCGACGGGGAAGGCAATCAGCCCCAGCATTTT
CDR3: CASSDIDGEGNQPQHF

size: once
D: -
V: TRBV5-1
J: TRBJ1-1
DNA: TGCGCCAGCAGCTTGGGGGTCGGGAACATGAACACTGAAGCTTTCTTT
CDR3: CASSLGVGNMNTEAFF

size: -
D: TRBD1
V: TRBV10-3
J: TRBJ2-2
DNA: TGTGCCATTACCGTCCACTCCCCGGGACAGGGGACCGGGGAGCTGTTTTTT
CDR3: CAITVHSPGQGTGELFF

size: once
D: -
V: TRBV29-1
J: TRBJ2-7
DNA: TGCAGCGTTATATTCTACGAGCAGTACTTC
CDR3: CSVIFYEQYF

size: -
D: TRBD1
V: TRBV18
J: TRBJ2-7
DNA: TGTGCCAGCTCTGTTTTAGGACAGGGGGCCCTGGAGCAGTACTTC
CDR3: CASSVLGQGALEQYF

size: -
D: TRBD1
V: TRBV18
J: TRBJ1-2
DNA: TGTGCCAGCTCACCGAATCGACAGGGGAGCAGCTATGGCTACACCTTC
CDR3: CASSPNRQGSSYGYTF

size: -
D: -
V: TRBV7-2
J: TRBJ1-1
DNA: TGTGCCAGCAGCTTAGTGTGGGGCCAGACTGAAGCTTTCTTT
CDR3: CASSLVWGQTEAFF

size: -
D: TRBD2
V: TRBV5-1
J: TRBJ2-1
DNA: TGCGCCAGCAGCTCAACTAGCGGGGGGGCTTGGAATGAGCAGTTCTTC
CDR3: CASSSTSGGAWNEQFF

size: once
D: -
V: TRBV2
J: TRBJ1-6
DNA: TGTGCCAGCAGGGCGGGACGGACGGATAATTCACCCCTCCACTTT
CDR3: CASRAGRTDNSPLHF

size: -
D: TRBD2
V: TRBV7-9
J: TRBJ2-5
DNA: TGTGCCAGCAGCTTAATGGGAGCGGGGGAAGAGACCCAGTACTTC
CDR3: CASSLMGAGEETQYF

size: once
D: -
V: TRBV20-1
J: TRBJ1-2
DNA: TGCAGTGCTAGAGATCGGGAAGGCTACACCTTC
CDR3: CSARDREGYTF

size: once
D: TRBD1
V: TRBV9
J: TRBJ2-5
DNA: TGTGCCAGCAGCGTAGTGGGAACAGGGGTAGAGACCCAGTACTTC
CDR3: CASSVVGTGVETQYF

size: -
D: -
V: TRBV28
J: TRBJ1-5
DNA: TGTGCCAGCACTGACAGAAATCAGCCCCAGCATTTT
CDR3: CASTDRNQPQHF

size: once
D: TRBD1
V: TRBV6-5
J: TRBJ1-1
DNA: TGTGCCAGCAGTCCGTGGACAGGGGGGATCACTGAAGCTTTCTTT
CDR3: CASSPWTGGITEAFF

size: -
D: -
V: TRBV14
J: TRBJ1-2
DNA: TGTGCCAGCAGCCAAGTTGCTGGACATTATGGCTACACCTTC
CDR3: CASSQVAGHYGYTF

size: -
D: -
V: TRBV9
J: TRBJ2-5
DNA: TGTGCCAGCAGCGTAGACTCCGAAGAGACCCAGTACTTC
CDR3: CASSVDSEETQYF

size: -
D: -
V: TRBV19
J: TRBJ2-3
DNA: TGTGCCAGTAGTCCCGTCGCGGGCACAGATACGCAGTATTTT
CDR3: CASSPVAGTDTQYF

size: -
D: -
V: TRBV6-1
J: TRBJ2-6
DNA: TGTGCCAGCAGTACCCCAGGGACTGGGGCCAACGTCCTGACTTTC
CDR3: CASSTPGTGANVLTF

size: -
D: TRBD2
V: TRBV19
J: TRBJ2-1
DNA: TGTGCCAGTAGTGGGAGACTAGCGGAGGGCTACAATGAGCAGTTCTTC
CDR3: CASSGRLAEGYNEQFF

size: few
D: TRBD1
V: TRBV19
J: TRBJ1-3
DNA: TGTGCCAGTAGTGGTCAGGGGGCGACTGGAAACACCATATATTTT
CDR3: CASSGQGATGNTIYF

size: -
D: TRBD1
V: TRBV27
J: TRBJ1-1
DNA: TGTGCCAGCAGTTTATTCCCGGGACAGGGCATGAACACTGAAGCTTTCTTT
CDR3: CASSLFPGQGMNTEAFF

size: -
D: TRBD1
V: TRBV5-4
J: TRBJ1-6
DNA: TGTGCCAGCAGGGAACGACAGGGGGGTTATTCACCCCTCCACTTT
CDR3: CASRERQGGYSPLHF

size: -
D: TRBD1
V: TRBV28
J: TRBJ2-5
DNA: TGTGCCAGCAGACCCACAGGGGGCGGGGGGACCCAGTACTTC
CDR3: CASRPTGGGGTQYF

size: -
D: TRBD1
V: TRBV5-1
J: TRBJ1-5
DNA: TGCGCCAGCAGCCCCGGACAGGGGAGTAGGGGCAATCAGCCCCAGCATTTT
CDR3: CASSPGQGSRGNQPQHF

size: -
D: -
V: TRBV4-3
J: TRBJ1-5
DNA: TGCGCCAGCAGCCAAGATCTACAGGTAAATCAGCCCCAGCATTTT
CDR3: CASSQDLQVNQPQHF

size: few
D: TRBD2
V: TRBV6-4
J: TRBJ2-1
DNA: TGTGCCACCCGTCGGACTAGCGGGAGGGACAATGAGCAGTTCTTC
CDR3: CATRRTSGRDNEQFF

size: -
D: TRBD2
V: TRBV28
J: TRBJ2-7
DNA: TGTGCCAGCAGCCCGGCCACTAGCGGGAGCTACGAGCAGTACTTC
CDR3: CASSPATSGSYEQYF

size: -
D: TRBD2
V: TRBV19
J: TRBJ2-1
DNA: TGTGCCAGTAGTTTCGGACTAGCGGGGGCTGTCAATGAGCAGTTCTTC
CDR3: CASSFGLAGAVNEQFF

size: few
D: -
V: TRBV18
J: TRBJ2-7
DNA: TGTGCCAGCTCTCCTACAGGAGGGCAGCCATCCTACGAGCAGTACTTC
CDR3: CASSPTGGQPSYEQYF

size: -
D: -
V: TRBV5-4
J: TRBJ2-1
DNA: TGTGGAGCAGCTTGGTGGCCAGGAGAGCAGTTCTTC
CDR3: CGAAWWPGEQFF

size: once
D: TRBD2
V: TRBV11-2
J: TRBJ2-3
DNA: TGTGCCAGCAGCTTAGTCCCGGGGGGGTATACGCAGTATTTT
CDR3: CASSLVPGGYTQYF

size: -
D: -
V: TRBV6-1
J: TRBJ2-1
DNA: TGTGCCAGCAGTGTCCCCGTGCCCTTCGGTGAGCAGTTCTTC
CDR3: CASSVPVPFGEQFF

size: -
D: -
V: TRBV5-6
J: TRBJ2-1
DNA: TGTGCCAGCAGCTGGAGAGCGGATGAGCAGTTCTTC
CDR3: CASSWRADEQFF

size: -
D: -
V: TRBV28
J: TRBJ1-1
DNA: TGTGCCAGCCCTCCGGTGGACACAATCGATTTAGGGGCTTTCTTT
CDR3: CASPPVDTIDLGAFF

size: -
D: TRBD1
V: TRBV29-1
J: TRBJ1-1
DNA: TGCAGCGTTGAAAGGGACAGGGGTAGGGACACTGAAGCTTTCTTT
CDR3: CSVERDRGRDTEAFF

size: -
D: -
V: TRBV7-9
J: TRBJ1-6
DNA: TGTGCCAGCAGTTTCGGGGATTCACCCCTCCACTTT
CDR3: CASSFGDSPLHF

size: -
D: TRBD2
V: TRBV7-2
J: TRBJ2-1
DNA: TGTGCCGGGAGGGCTAGCGGGAGTATTGAGCAGTTCTTC
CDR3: CAGRASGSIEQFF

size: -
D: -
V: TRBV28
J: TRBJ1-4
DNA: TGTGCCAGCAGTTTGGTAACTGGGGGCAGGAGGGAAAAACTGTTTTTT
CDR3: CASSLVTGGRREKLFF

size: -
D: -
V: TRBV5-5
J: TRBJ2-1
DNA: TGTGCCAGCAGCTTCGGAGTCCCAGGGGTGAATGAGCAGTTCTTC
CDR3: CASSFGVPGVNEQFF

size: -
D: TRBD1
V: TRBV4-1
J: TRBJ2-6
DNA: TGCGCCAGCAGCCGACAGGGGGCGGGTGGGGCCAACGTCCTGACTTTC
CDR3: CASSRQGAGGANVLTF

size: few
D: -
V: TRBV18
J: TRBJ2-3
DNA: TGTGCCAGCTCACCCGGACCCAGCGGTACGCAGTATTTT
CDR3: CASSPGPSGTQYF

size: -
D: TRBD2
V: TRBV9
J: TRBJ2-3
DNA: TGTGCCAGCAGGAGGGGGACTAGCGGCGAACTTAGCACAGATACGCAGTATTTT
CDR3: CASRRGTSGELSTDTQYF

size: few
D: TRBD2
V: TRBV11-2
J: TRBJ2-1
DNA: TGTGCCAGCAGCCCCATGGGACTAGCGGCCTACAATGAGCAGTTCTTC
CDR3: CASSPMGLAAYNEQFF

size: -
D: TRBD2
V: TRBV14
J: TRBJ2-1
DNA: TGTGCCAGCAGCCAAGGGCGTTTTGCCAGCGGGAGGGCCTATTCTATCTACAATGAGCAGTTCTTC
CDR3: CASSQGRFASGRAYSIYNEQFF

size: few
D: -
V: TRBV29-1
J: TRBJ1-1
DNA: TGCAGCGTGGCTCAGGGGAGGGACACTGAAGCTTTCTTT
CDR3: CSVAQGRDTEAFF

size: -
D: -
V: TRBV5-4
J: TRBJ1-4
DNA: TGTGCCAGCAGCCCGTCAACTAATGAAAAACTGTTTTTT
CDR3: CASSPSTNEKLFF

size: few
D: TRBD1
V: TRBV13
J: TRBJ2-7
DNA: TGTGCCAGCAGCAAACGGGACAGGGGTTGGGAGCAGTACTTC
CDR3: CASSKRDRGWEQYF